The sequence of this T cell receptor beta chain was determined in a study of T cells in Graves' hyperthyroidism and ophthalmopathy. Unmatched junction bases numbered 11, after V lost 4 bases and J lost 4 bases. Germline-derived CDR1 and CDR2 are MDHEN and SYDVKM. This CDR3 region has 16 residues. The investigators amplified TCR beta CDR3 regions from RNA transcripts. Primed by the HTBI set, a first-round RT-PCR was run on the TCR CDR3. TCRdb passed the multiplex PCR reads through MiXCR, listing each CDR3 protein once. The repertoire includes 75,000 to 100,000 distinct CDR3 sequences, around 40% of them detected once, and roughly 10% sits in the top ten. This clonotype appeared many times.

The sequencing sample was made of peripheral blood or thyroid tissue (not recorded which). The V and J genes are TRBV28 and TRBJ2-3; 7 bases line up with TRBD2. The clonotype originates from a woman aged 25 to 39 with Graves' hyperthyroidism. CDR3 amino acids: CASSSIAGVRADTQYF. The CDR3 nucleotides read TGTGCCAGCAGTTCCATCGCGGGAGTTCGGGCAGATACGCAGTATTTT.